This T cell receptor (beta chain) was captured in a study of T cell repertoires in cytomegalovirus infection. General study points: What dominated the ex vivo response were HLA-C-restricted CMV-specific TCR beta clonotypes.

Of note for this clonotype: The antigen remains undetermined.

CDR3 length: 15 residues. With 4 bases removed from V and 9 bases from J, the gap between germline ends came to 19 bases. CDR1 and CDR2 from the germline V gene are SEHNR and FQNEAQ (reference sequence). Each CDR3 protein gets one entry after TCRdb re-called the reads with MiXCR. The data show hundreds of thousands of distinct CDR3 sequences, 20% to 25% seen once. V gene TRBV7-9 combines with J gene TRBJ1-5, with D unclear. This clonotype was obtained from a human donor in good health (CMV status not recorded). Some clones in this sample may be carry-over from other donors' samples. Sample: CD8+ T cells from PBMCs. The chain's CDR3 is CASSSEGDPRWPQHF. CDR3 DNA sequence: TGTGCCAGCAGCTCAGAGGGTGACCCACGGTGGCCCCAGCATTTT.